This T cell receptor (beta chain) came from a study of human thymus T cells. Study-wide points: Reports from related research described highly overlapping thymic repertoires among unrelated individuals. Blood and thymic repertoires both appeared biased in V and J gene usage.

Germline assignment: CDR1 MGHRA and CDR2 YSYEKL. V lost 1 base and J 3 bases, leaving 9 bases between the germline ends. The CDR3 sequence is 15 residues long. A note on this clone: Antigen: not known.

Profiling relied on immunoSEQ multiplex PCR, and the TCRdb table lists in-frame clones only, not all of them. The table lists roughly 120,000 clones, 90% to 95% of them singletons. Corrective heart surgery yielded the resections from which the thymus tissue came. Finnish infants who were healthy and having corrective surgery for congenital heart defects made up the donors. This receptor was obtained from a boy under two years old with a congenital heart defect but otherwise immunologically healthy. The rearrangement joins TRBV4-1 to TRBJ1-4, with D uncertain. Specimen: thymus tissue. For the CDR3, the DNA is TGCGCCAGCAGCCAAGGCCAAGCCGCTAATGAAAAACTGTTTTTT. Its translation is CASSQGQAANEKLFF.